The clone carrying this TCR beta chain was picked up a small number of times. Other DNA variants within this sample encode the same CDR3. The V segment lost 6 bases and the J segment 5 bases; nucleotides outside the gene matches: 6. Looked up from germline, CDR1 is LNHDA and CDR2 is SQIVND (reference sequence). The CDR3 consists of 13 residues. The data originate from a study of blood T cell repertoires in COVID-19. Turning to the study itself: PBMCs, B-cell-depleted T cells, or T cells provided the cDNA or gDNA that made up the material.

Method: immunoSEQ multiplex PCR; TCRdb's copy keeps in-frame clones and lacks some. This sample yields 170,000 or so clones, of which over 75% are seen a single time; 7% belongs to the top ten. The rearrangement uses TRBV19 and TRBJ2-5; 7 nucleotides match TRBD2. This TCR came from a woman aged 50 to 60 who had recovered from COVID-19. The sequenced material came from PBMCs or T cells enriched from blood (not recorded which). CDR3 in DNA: TGTGCCAGTAGCCGTAGCGGGTCGGAGACCCAGTACTTC. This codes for CASSRSGSETQYF. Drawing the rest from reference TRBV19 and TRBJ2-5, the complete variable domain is DGGITQSPKYLFRKEGQNVTLSCEQNLNHDAMYWYRQDPGQGLRLIYYSQIVNDFQKGDIAEGYSVSREKKESFPLTVTSAQKNPTAFYLCASSRSGSETQYFGPGTRLLVL.